This TCR beta chain was recovered during a study of blood T cell repertoires in COVID-19. Authors' methods: Researchers report that nucleated cell counts were estimated from reference gene primer amplification. Generated by immunoSEQ multiplex PCR, the TCRdb table keeps only in-frame clones and is missing some. The V and J calls and the clone size are those of that table, but D and trimming were determined from the DNA. This table has 130,000 to 150,000 clones, 65% to 85% appearing once. Germline CDR1 is KGHSH and CDR2 is LQKENI. The V and J ends lost 3 bases and 0 bases respectively, with 24 bases between them. There are 21 residues in the CDR3.

Material for sequencing was PBMCs or T cells enriched from blood (not recorded which). The chain uses TRBV18 and TRBJ2-6, with D perhaps matching TRBD1 (5 bases). The TCR was taken from a woman aged 45-65 years who had been exposed to COVID-19. Here the CDR3 reads CASSPTITFQGPLSGANVLTF. For the CDR3, the DNA is TGTGCCAGCTCACCCACTATAACTTTTCAGGGTCCCCTCTCTGGGGCCAACGTCCTGACTTTC.